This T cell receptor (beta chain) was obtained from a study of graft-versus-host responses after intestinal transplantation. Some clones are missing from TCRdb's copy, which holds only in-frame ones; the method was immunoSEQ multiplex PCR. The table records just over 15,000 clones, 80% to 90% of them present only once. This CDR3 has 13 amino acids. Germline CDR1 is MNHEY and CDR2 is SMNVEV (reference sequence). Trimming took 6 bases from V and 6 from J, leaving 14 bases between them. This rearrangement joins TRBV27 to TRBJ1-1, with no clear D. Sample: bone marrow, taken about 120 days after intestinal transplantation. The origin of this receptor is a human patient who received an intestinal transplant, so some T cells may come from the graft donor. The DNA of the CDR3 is TGTGCCAGCAGCTTAGTCGCGGGCGCTGAAGCTTTCTTT. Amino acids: CASSLVAGAEAFF.